These T cell receptor beta chains were read from a single sample in a study of early T cells in non-severe SARS-CoV-2 infection. TCRdb re-called the 5' RACE reads through MiXCR, storing one row per CDR3 protein. Seen here are some 82,000 distinct CDR3 sequences, 9.5% to 13% observed once, and the top ten hold under 3%. Sequences were obtained from whole blood. The receptors derive from an adult who was a healthcare worker with PCR-confirmed SARS-CoV-2 infection or an uninfected control (not recorded which). Each CDR3 is given with its conserved first and last residue. The order of the fields is D gene, V gene, CDR3 length, clone size, J gene, CDR3 protein, CDR3 DNA. A D gene is named only where the DNA matches it firmly. Clone sizes are given selectively: once, few, many, or a class where the clone is expanded.

d_gene: .; v_gene: TRBV29-1; len: 13; abundance: .; j_gene: TRBJ2-7; CDR3aa: CSVEDGDSYEQYF; CDR3nt: TGCAGCGTTGAAGACGGAGACTCCTACGAGCAGTACTTC
d_gene: .; v_gene: TRBV3-1; len: 15; abundance: .; j_gene: TRBJ1-5; CDR3aa: CASSQDRTENQPQHF; CDR3nt: TGTGCCAGCAGCCAAGATCGGACAGAAAATCAGCCCCAGCATTTT
d_gene: .; v_gene: TRBV7-8; len: 14; abundance: .; j_gene: TRBJ2-3; CDR3aa: CASSADRPTDTQYF; CDR3nt: TGTGCCAGCAGCGCGGACAGACCCACAGATACGCAGTATTTT
d_gene: .; v_gene: TRBV10-3; len: 12; abundance: .; j_gene: TRBJ2-7; CDR3aa: CAIGDVSYEQYF; CDR3nt: TGTGCCATCGGGGACGTATCCTACGAGCAGTACTTC
d_gene: .; v_gene: TRBV7-2; len: 16; abundance: .; j_gene: TRBJ2-1; CDR3aa: CASPQRYTGTYNEQFF; CDR3nt: TGTGCCAGCCCTCAGCGCTACACGGGGACCTACAATGAGCAGTTCTTC
d_gene: TRBD2; v_gene: TRBV7-9; len: 11; abundance: .; j_gene: TRBJ2-3; CDR3aa: CASRDSGTQYF; CDR3nt: TGTGCCAGCAGAGATAGCGGGACGCAGTATTTT
d_gene: TRBD1; v_gene: TRBV11-3; len: 15; abundance: many; j_gene: TRBJ2-3; CDR3aa: CASSQWDSRTDTQYF; CDR3nt: TGTGCCAGCAGCCAGTGGGACAGCCGAACAGATACGCAGTATTTT
d_gene: TRBD2; v_gene: TRBV5-6; len: 15; abundance: .; j_gene: TRBJ2-4; CDR3aa: CASSQLAGGTDIQYF; CDR3nt: TGTGCCAGCAGCCAATTAGCGGGAGGAACGGACATTCAGTACTTC
d_gene: TRBD1; v_gene: TRBV20-1; len: 13; abundance: .; j_gene: TRBJ2-7; CDR3aa: CSTTGTGFNEQYF; CDR3nt: TGCAGCACTACCGGGACAGGGTTCAACGAGCAGTACTTC
d_gene: .; v_gene: TRBV2; len: 14; abundance: .; j_gene: TRBJ2-7; CDR3aa: CASGTTAGSYEQYF; CDR3nt: TGTGCCAGCGGGACGACAGCGGGCTCCTACGAGCAGTACTTC
d_gene: .; v_gene: TRBV18; len: 14; abundance: many; j_gene: TRBJ2-7; CDR3aa: CASSRSLESYEQYF; CDR3nt: TGTGCCAGCTCCCGTTCATTAGAGTCCTACGAGCAGTACTTC
d_gene: .; v_gene: TRBV7-6; len: 15; abundance: .; j_gene: TRBJ1-2; CDR3aa: CASSEGLLGDYGYTF; CDR3nt: TGTGCCAGCAGCGAGGGACTTTTGGGAGACTATGGCTACACCTTC
d_gene: .; v_gene: TRBV20-1; len: 15; abundance: .; j_gene: TRBJ2-3; CDR3aa: CSARPGRESTDTQYF; CDR3nt: TGCAGTGCCAGACCCGGGCGCGAAAGCACAGATACGCAGTATTTT
d_gene: .; v_gene: TRBV4-1; len: 17; abundance: many; j_gene: TRBJ2-4; CDR3aa: CASSQDSTEVAKNIQYF; CDR3nt: TGCGCCAGCAGCCAAGATTCGACGGAGGTAGCCAAAAACATTCAGTACTTC
d_gene: .; v_gene: TRBV19; len: 14; abundance: .; j_gene: TRBJ2-7; CDR3aa: CASSIQIQAYEQYF; CDR3nt: TGTGCCAGTAGTATCCAGATTCAGGCCTACGAGCAGTACTTC
d_gene: .; v_gene: TRBV20-1; len: 13; abundance: many; j_gene: TRBJ1-6; CDR3aa: CSARERAGQPLHF; CDR3nt: TGCAGTGCTAGAGAGCGCGCGGGGCAGCCCCTCCACTTT
d_gene: .; v_gene: TRBV6-5; len: 12; abundance: .; j_gene: TRBJ2-7; CDR3aa: CASSYPQATLYF; CDR3nt: TGTGCCAGCAGTTACCCCCAGGCGACTTTATACTTC
d_gene: .; v_gene: TRBV7-6; len: 13; abundance: many; j_gene: TRBJ2-5; CDR3aa: CASSAGVQETQYF; CDR3nt: TGTGCCAGCAGTGCCGGGGTCCAAGAGACCCAGTACTTC
d_gene: .; v_gene: TRBV10-3; len: 12; abundance: few; j_gene: TRBJ1-1; CDR3aa: CAIRDRNTEAFF; CDR3nt: TGTGCCATCAGGGACAGGAACACTGAAGCTTTCTTT
d_gene: .; v_gene: TRBV12-3/TRBV12-4; len: 16; abundance: .; j_gene: TRBJ1-5; CDR3aa: CASSLSGSPGNQPQHF; CDR3nt: TGTGCCAGCAGCCTGTCCGGGTCCCCCGGCAATCAGCCCCAGCATTTT
d_gene: .; v_gene: TRBV11-2; len: 11; abundance: many; j_gene: TRBJ2-5; CDR3aa: CASSLSGTQYF; CDR3nt: TGTGCCAGCAGCCTTTCAGGGACCCAGTACTTC
d_gene: .; v_gene: TRBV28; len: 12; abundance: few; j_gene: TRBJ2-5; CDR3aa: CASSFEDSPQYF; CDR3nt: TGTGCCAGCAGTTTTGAGGACAGTCCCCAGTACTTC
d_gene: .; v_gene: TRBV12-3/TRBV12-4; len: 12; abundance: .; j_gene: TRBJ1-1; CDR3aa: CASSFDRPRAFF; CDR3nt: TGTGCCAGCAGTTTCGACCGCCCTCGGGCTTTCTTT
d_gene: .; v_gene: TRBV7-8; len: 15; abundance: few; j_gene: TRBJ2-7; CDR3aa: CASSLDGWSSYEQYF; CDR3nt: TGTGCCAGCAGCTTAGACGGATGGAGCTCCTACGAGCAGTACTTC
d_gene: TRBD1; v_gene: TRBV29-1; len: 15; abundance: few; j_gene: TRBJ2-1; CDR3aa: CSVEGQGYSYNEQFF; CDR3nt: TGCAGCGTTGAGGGACAGGGGTACTCCTACAATGAGCAGTTCTTC
d_gene: TRBD1; v_gene: TRBV6-5; len: 14; abundance: .; j_gene: TRBJ2-7; CDR3aa: CASRRGQAAYEQYF; CDR3nt: TGTGCCAGCAGGCGAGGACAGGCAGCCTACGAGCAGTACTTC
d_gene: TRBD2; v_gene: TRBV14; len: 16; abundance: .; j_gene: TRBJ2-2; CDR3aa: CASSRTSGRNTGELFF; CDR3nt: TGTGCCAGCAGCCGGACTAGCGGGAGAAACACCGGGGAGCTGTTTTTT
d_gene: TRBD2; v_gene: TRBV28; len: 15; abundance: .; j_gene: TRBJ2-7; CDR3aa: CASSLYAGGAYEQYF; CDR3nt: TGTGCCAGCAGTTTATACGCGGGGGGGGCCTACGAGCAGTACTTC
d_gene: TRBD1; v_gene: TRBV2; len: 15; abundance: .; j_gene: TRBJ1-1; CDR3aa: CASSGRQGAQTEAFF; CDR3nt: TGTGCCAGCAGTGGTAGACAGGGGGCGCAGACTGAAGCTTTCTTT
d_gene: TRBD1; v_gene: TRBV11-3; len: 16; abundance: many; j_gene: TRBJ1-1; CDR3aa: CASSSRTRGRDTEAFF; CDR3nt: TGTGCCAGCAGCTCGCGAACAAGGGGGCGCGACACTGAAGCTTTCTTT
d_gene: .; v_gene: TRBV11-1; len: 14; abundance: many; j_gene: TRBJ1-1; CDR3aa: CASSLWVPNTEAFF; CDR3nt: TGTGCCAGCAGCCTGTGGGTCCCGAACACTGAAGCTTTCTTT
d_gene: .; v_gene: TRBV12-3/TRBV12-4; len: 17; abundance: many; j_gene: TRBJ1-3; CDR3aa: CASTQPPGRSSGNTIYF; CDR3nt: TGTGCCAGCACCCAGCCGCCGGGACGCAGCTCTGGAAACACCATATATTTT
d_gene: TRBD1; v_gene: TRBV12-3/TRBV12-4; len: 15; abundance: once; j_gene: TRBJ1-6; CDR3aa: CASSEDRGYNSPLHF; CDR3nt: TGTGCCAGCAGCGAAGACAGGGGCTATAATTCACCCCTCCACTTT
d_gene: .; v_gene: TRBV6-5; len: 14; abundance: few; j_gene: TRBJ2-7; CDR3aa: CASSYLPPPYEQYF; CDR3nt: TGTGCCAGCAGCTACCTTCCACCCCCCTACGAGCAGTACTTC
d_gene: .; v_gene: TRBV28; len: 14; abundance: .; j_gene: TRBJ2-7; CDR3aa: CASSLRGETYEQYF; CDR3nt: TGTGCCAGCAGCCTCCGAGGGGAGACCTACGAGCAGTACTTC
d_gene: .; v_gene: TRBV6-5; len: 11; abundance: many; j_gene: TRBJ2-1; CDR3aa: CASSRDYEQFF; CDR3nt: TGTGCCAGCAGTAGGGACTATGAGCAGTTCTTC
d_gene: TRBD2; v_gene: TRBV5-1; len: 14; abundance: .; j_gene: TRBJ2-1; CDR3aa: CASSFAGVLDEQFF; CDR3nt: TGCGCCAGCAGCTTTGCGGGAGTCCTCGATGAGCAGTTCTTC
d_gene: TRBD1; v_gene: TRBV5-1; len: 15; abundance: .; j_gene: TRBJ1-6; CDR3aa: CASSARDRGPSPLHF; CDR3nt: TGCGCCAGCAGCGCCCGGGACAGGGGGCCTTCACCCCTCCACTTT
d_gene: TRBD1; v_gene: TRBV6-6; len: 15; abundance: .; j_gene: TRBJ1-4; CDR3aa: CASRPGTGGGEKLFF; CDR3nt: TGTGCCAGCAGACCCGGGACAGGAGGGGGTGAAAAACTGTTTTTT
d_gene: .; v_gene: TRBV6-2/TRBV6-3; len: 14; abundance: once; j_gene: TRBJ2-4; CDR3aa: CASSYSYSKNIQYF; CDR3nt: TGTGCCAGCAGTTACTCGTACAGCAAAAACATTCAGTACTTC
d_gene: TRBD1; v_gene: TRBV20-1; len: 17; abundance: many; j_gene: TRBJ2-4; CDR3aa: CSARDQQGLETKNIQYF; CDR3nt: TGCAGTGCTAGAGACCAACAGGGGTTGGAGACCAAAAACATTCAGTACTTC
d_gene: .; v_gene: TRBV29-1; len: 12; abundance: .; j_gene: TRBJ2-2; CDR3aa: CSLYTDTGELFF; CDR3nt: TGCAGCTTGTACACTGACACCGGGGAGCTGTTTTTT
d_gene: .; v_gene: TRBV25-1; len: 14; abundance: many; j_gene: TRBJ1-2; CDR3aa: CASSEARGSYGYTF; CDR3nt: TGTGCCAGCAGTGAAGCCAGGGGAAGCTATGGCTACACCTTC
d_gene: .; v_gene: TRBV29-1; len: 13; abundance: .; j_gene: TRBJ2-3; CDR3aa: CSVAVRSTDTQYF; CDR3nt: TGCAGCGTTGCCGTCCGGTCCACAGATACGCAGTATTTT
d_gene: TRBD2; v_gene: TRBV29-1; len: 10; abundance: many; j_gene: TRBJ2-5; CDR3aa: CSVGGETQYF; CDR3nt: TGCAGCGTCGGGGGGGAGACCCAGTACTTC
d_gene: .; v_gene: TRBV20-1; len: 15; abundance: .; j_gene: TRBJ2-3; CDR3aa: CSASAYSPRSDTQYF; CDR3nt: TGCAGTGCTAGTGCGTACTCCCCTAGATCAGATACGCAGTATTTT
d_gene: .; v_gene: TRBV18; len: 15; abundance: .; j_gene: TRBJ2-3; CDR3aa: CASSLRDLHTDTQYF; CDR3nt: TGTGCCAGCTCACTAAGGGACTTACACACAGATACGCAGTATTTT
d_gene: .; v_gene: TRBV5-5; len: 15; abundance: .; j_gene: TRBJ1-2; CDR3aa: CASSWNGPAEEGYTF; CDR3nt: TGTGCCAGCAGCTGGAACGGGCCCGCTGAGGAAGGCTACACCTTC
d_gene: .; v_gene: TRBV7-3; len: 14; abundance: few; j_gene: TRBJ1-1; CDR3aa: CASSLEGGNTEAFF; CDR3nt: TGTGCCAGCAGCTTAGAGGGGGGGAACACTGAAGCTTTCTTT
d_gene: .; v_gene: TRBV15; len: 15; abundance: .; j_gene: TRBJ2-3; CDR3aa: CATSRAHSTTDTQYF; CDR3nt: TGTGCCACCAGCAGAGCTCACAGTACCACAGATACGCAGTATTTT
d_gene: .; v_gene: TRBV10-1; len: 18; abundance: many; j_gene: TRBJ2-5; CDR3aa: CASSESRGFRSPQETQYF; CDR3nt: TGCGCCAGCAGTGAGTCGAGGGGTTTTCGGTCCCCACAAGAGACCCAGTACTTC
d_gene: .; v_gene: TRBV7-6; len: 14; abundance: many; j_gene: TRBJ2-1; CDR3aa: CASRLGGGNNEQFF; CDR3nt: TGTGCCAGCCGCCTCGGAGGGGGGAACAATGAGCAGTTCTTC
d_gene: TRBD1; v_gene: TRBV19; len: 15; abundance: many; j_gene: TRBJ2-3; CDR3aa: CASSILTGGTDTQYF; CDR3nt: TGTGCCAGTAGTATCCTAACAGGGGGCACAGATACGCAGTATTTT
d_gene: .; v_gene: TRBV2; len: 14; abundance: .; j_gene: TRBJ1-3; CDR3aa: CASSIWGSGNTIYF; CDR3nt: TGTGCCAGCAGTATTTGGGGATCTGGAAACACCATATATTTT
d_gene: .; v_gene: TRBV3-1; len: 16; abundance: many; j_gene: TRBJ2-3; CDR3aa: CASSQQQGGGPDTQYF; CDR3nt: TGTGCCAGCAGCCAACAACAGGGAGGTGGGCCAGATACGCAGTATTTT
d_gene: .; v_gene: TRBV6-6; len: 15; abundance: .; j_gene: TRBJ1-2; CDR3aa: CASRTYQGNNYGYTF; CDR3nt: TGTGCCAGCAGGACATACCAGGGGAATAACTATGGCTACACCTTC